This T cell receptor (beta chain) was found in a study of human T cells and chemical hapten exposure. The time point here: pre-sensitization, week 0. Regarding treatment: therapeutic diphenylcyclopropenone sensitization with weekly scalp DPC. V was trimmed by 5 bases and J by 6 bases, leaving 13 bases between them. CDR3 length equals 13 residues. CDR1 is SGHTA and CDR2 is FQGNSA in the germline V gene. One entry per CDR3 protein, called by TCRdb with MiXCR from the RACE reads. The sample contains 300,000 to 450,000 distinct CDR3 sequences, 4.5% to 5.5% of which appear only once. This clonotype was counted many times.

The J gene is TRBJ1-1, the V gene TRBV7-2; TRBD1 might be the D (6 bases). Sequencing was performed on whole blood, taken in connection with sensitization to the hapten diphenylcyclopropenone (DPC). The source is a woman aged 18 to 35 with alopecia areata. Some clones in this sample may be carry-over from other donors' samples. CDR3 residues: CASSEQGLAEAFF. CDR3 coding DNA: TGTGCCAGCAGCGAACAGGGTCTTGCTGAAGCTTTCTTT.